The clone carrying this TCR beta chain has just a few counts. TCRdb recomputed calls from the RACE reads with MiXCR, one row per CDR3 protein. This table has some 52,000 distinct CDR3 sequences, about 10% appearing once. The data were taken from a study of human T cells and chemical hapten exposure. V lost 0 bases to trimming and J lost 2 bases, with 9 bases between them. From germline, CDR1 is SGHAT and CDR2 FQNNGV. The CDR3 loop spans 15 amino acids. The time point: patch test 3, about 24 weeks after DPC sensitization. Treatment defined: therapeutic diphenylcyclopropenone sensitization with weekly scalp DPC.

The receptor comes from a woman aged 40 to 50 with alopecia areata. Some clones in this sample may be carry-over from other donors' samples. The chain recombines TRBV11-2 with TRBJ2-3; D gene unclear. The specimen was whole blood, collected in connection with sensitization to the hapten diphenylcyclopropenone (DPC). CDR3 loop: CASSLDPQITDTQYF. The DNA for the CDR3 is TGTGCCAGCAGCTTAGATCCGCAGATCACAGATACGCAGTATTTT.